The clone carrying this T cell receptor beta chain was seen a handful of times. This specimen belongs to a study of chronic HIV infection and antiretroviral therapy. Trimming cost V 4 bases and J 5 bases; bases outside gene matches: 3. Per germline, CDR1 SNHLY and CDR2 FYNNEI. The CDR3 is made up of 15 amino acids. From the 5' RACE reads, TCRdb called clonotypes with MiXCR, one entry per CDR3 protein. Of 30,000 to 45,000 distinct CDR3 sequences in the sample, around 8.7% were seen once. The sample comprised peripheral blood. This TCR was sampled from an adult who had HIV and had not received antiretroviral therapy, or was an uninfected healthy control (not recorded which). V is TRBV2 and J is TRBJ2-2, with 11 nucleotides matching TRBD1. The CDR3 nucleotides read TGTGCCAGCAGTGCGGACAGGGGGCGTACCGGGGAGCTGTTTTTT. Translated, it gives CASSADRGRTGELFF.